This record looks at one TCR beta chain sequence and its context. Its cognate antigen is unknown. Via MiXCR, TCRdb re-called the reads, giving one row per CDR3 protein. The sample has 740,000 or so distinct CDR3 sequences, roughly 36% seen once. This entry is derived from a study of T cell repertoires in cytomegalovirus infection. At the level of the study: Public TCR beta signatures were indicative of both CMV infection and a matching HLA type.

Findings of the study overall: Summed frequency of shared TCR beta families picked out CMV carriers who also had the relevant HLA. Clonotype analysis showed dominance of the ex vivo response by HLA-C-restricted CMV-specific TCR beta clonotypes.

V shed 7 bases and J 6 bases; nucleotides not matched to a gene: 6. This CDR3 is 13 amino acids long. Germline V gene data show CDR1 as MNHNY and CDR2 as SVGAGI (reference sequence). The sequence came from a human donor in good health (CMV status not recorded). Some clones in this sample may be carry-over from other donors' samples. Sequenced: PBMCs. V usage is TRBV6-6 and J usage is TRBJ2-7, with 10 bases lining up with TRBD1. CDR3 protein: CASKTGTGVEQYF. CDR3 DNA: TGTGCCAGCAAGACCGGGACAGGGGTCGAGCAGTACTTC.